This is a list of T cell receptor beta chains from one sample in a study of T cell changes during pregnancy in multiple sclerosis. Clones were read by immunoSEQ multiplex PCR, and TCRdb kept only the in-frame ones, dropping some. The table has about 76,000 clones, 94% seen once. The sequences come from peripheral blood, collected in the third trimester of pregnancy. The receptors here all came from a female donor with multiple sclerosis, enrolled in a pregnancy study. Both conserved end residues are part of each CDR3. The D gene is left open where the match is weak. Size tells how often a clone was seen (once, few, many) or the class of an expanded clone, and some rows leave it out.

D: -
size: -
V: TRBV5-4
J: TRBJ2-7
length: 14
DNA: TGTGCCAGCAGCTTGGGTCAGGGGCGGAACGAGCAGTACTTC
CDR3: CASSLGQGRNEQYF

D: -
size: once
V: TRBV5-1
J: TRBJ1-1
length: 14
DNA: TGCGCCAGCAGCTACCAGGGAGGGAACACTGAAGCTTTCTTT
CDR3: CASSYQGGNTEAFF

D: -
size: -
V: TRBV30
J: TRBJ1-1
length: 13
DNA: TGTGCCTGGAGTGTACGGGGGAACACTGAAGCTTTCTTT
CDR3: CAWSVRGNTEAFF

D: -
size: few
V: TRBV5-1
J: TRBJ1-5
length: 15
DNA: TGCGCCAGCAGCTTGGCCGGAGCAGGGAATCAGCCCCAGCATTTT
CDR3: CASSLAGAGNQPQHF

D: -
size: -
V: TRBV7-7
J: TRBJ1-3
length: 15
DNA: TGTGCTAGCAGCTCAGGGGCCACCTCTGGAAACACCATATATTTT
CDR3: CASSSGATSGNTIYF

D: -
size: -
V: TRBV19
J: TRBJ1-6
length: 18
DNA: TGTGCCAGTAGTACGACCCGCCTGACAGTGCGATTTGGGTCACCCCTCCACTTT
CDR3: CASSTTRLTVRFGSPLHF

D: TRBD1
size: once
V: TRBV9
J: TRBJ1-2
length: 13
DNA: TGTGCCAGCAGCGCGACAGGGCCTTATGGCTACACCTTC
CDR3: CASSATGPYGYTF

D: -
size: few
V: TRBV7-9
J: TRBJ1-1
length: 14
DNA: TGTGCCAGCAGCTCGACAGGATTGAACACTGAAGCTTTCTTT
CDR3: CASSSTGLNTEAFF

D: -
size: -
V: TRBV2
J: TRBJ2-5
length: 13
DNA: TGTGCCAGCACGCCCGAGAGCAAAGAGACCCAGTACTTC
CDR3: CASTPESKETQYF

D: -
size: -
V: TRBV16
J: TRBJ2-5
length: 19
DNA: TGTGCCAGCAGCCAATCATGGCCCGGGACTCTAAAGCTCGGCGAGACCCAGTACTTC
CDR3: CASSQSWPGTLKLGETQYF

D: TRBD1
size: -
V: TRBV10-3
J: TRBJ1-3
length: 17
DNA: TGTGCCATCAGGATGGCCTACAAACAGGGGGACGGAAACACCATATATTTT
CDR3: CAIRMAYKQGDGNTIYF

D: TRBD1
size: -
V: TRBV5-1
J: TRBJ1-1
length: 13
DNA: TGCGCCAGCAGTTCCACAGGGGGCACTGAAGCTTTCTTT
CDR3: CASSSTGGTEAFF

D: TRBD1
size: -
V: TRBV5-4
J: TRBJ2-2
length: 15
DNA: TGTGCCAGCAGTCCGACAGGGACGAACACCGGGGAGCTGTTTTTT
CDR3: CASSPTGTNTGELFF

D: -
size: -
V: TRBV7-9
J: TRBJ2-3
length: 14
DNA: TGTGCCAGCAGCTTAGAACTAGGGGGAGATACGCAGTATTTT
CDR3: CASSLELGGDTQYF

D: -
size: -
V: TRBV6-5
J: TRBJ1-1
length: 13
DNA: TGTGCCAGCAGTTACCGGGGTAGCCCCAGAGCTTTCTTT
CDR3: CASSYRGSPRAFF

D: TRBD1
size: -
V: TRBV2
J: TRBJ1-5
length: 19
DNA: TGTGCCAGCAGTGAAGAGATTAGGGGGCGGACGGCTAGCAATCAGCCCCAGCATTTT
CDR3: CASSEEIRGRTASNQPQHF

D: TRBD1
size: once
V: TRBV7-7
J: TRBJ2-5
length: 14
DNA: TGTGCCAGCAGCCCAACCGGGACAGCGGAGACCCAGTACTTC
CDR3: CASSPTGTAETQYF

D: TRBD1
size: -
V: TRBV6-5
J: TRBJ2-2
length: 12
DNA: TGTGCCACAGGGGGAAACACCGGGGAGCTGTTTTTT
CDR3: CATGGNTGELFF

D: -
size: -
V: TRBV7-6
J: TRBJ2-1
length: 16
DNA: TGTGCCAGCAGCTTAGCGACAGGTGGGGTACGGAATGAGCAGTTCTTC
CDR3: CASSLATGGVRNEQFF

D: TRBD1
size: -
V: TRBV29-1
J: TRBJ2-7
length: 17
DNA: TGCAGCGTTGAAGATCCGATGGGACAGGGGGCCTCCTACGAGCAGTACTTC
CDR3: CSVEDPMGQGASYEQYF

D: -
size: -
V: TRBV5-1
J: TRBJ1-1
length: 15
DNA: TGCGCCAGCAGCTTGACAGGGAGGGTAAACACTGAAGCTTTCTTT
CDR3: CASSLTGRVNTEAFF

D: -
size: once
V: TRBV18
J: TRBJ2-7
length: 16
DNA: TGTGCCAGCTCACCACGCGGGCAAGGGGGTGCCTACGAGCAGTACTTC
CDR3: CASSPRGQGGAYEQYF

D: TRBD2
size: -
V: TRBV4-2
J: TRBJ2-1
length: 16
DNA: TGTGCCAGCAGCCCGTCAAGCGGGGGATTATACAATGAGCAGTTCTTC
CDR3: CASSPSSGGLYNEQFF

D: -
size: -
V: TRBV2
J: TRBJ2-5
length: 14
DNA: TGTGCCAGCAGGACTCAGGGGTACCAAGAGACCCAGTACTTC
CDR3: CASRTQGYQETQYF

D: TRBD1
size: -
V: TRBV30
J: TRBJ2-5
length: 13
DNA: TGTGCCTGGAGAGGGGACAGCCAAGAGACCCAGTACTTC
CDR3: CAWRGDSQETQYF

D: TRBD2
size: -
V: TRBV2
J: TRBJ2-7
length: 14
DNA: TGTGCCAGCAGTGAACGGGAGGGGCCCTACGAGCAGTACTTC
CDR3: CASSEREGPYEQYF

D: TRBD2
size: -
V: TRBV18
J: TRBJ2-3
length: 15
DNA: TGTGCCAGCTCACAGCCGGGGGGTAGCACAGATACGCAGTATTTT
CDR3: CASSQPGGSTDTQYF

D: -
size: once
V: TRBV5-1
J: TRBJ2-1
length: 15
DNA: TGCGCCAGCAGCTTGGCCGGGGGAGCTTACAATGAGCAGTTCTTC
CDR3: CASSLAGGAYNEQFF

D: TRBD2
size: -
V: TRBV7-2
J: TRBJ2-3
length: 14
DNA: TGTGCCAGCAGCAGGGGCGGGGGTACAGATACGCAGTATTTT
CDR3: CASSRGGGTDTQYF

D: TRBD1
size: -
V: TRBV2
J: TRBJ1-3
length: 15
DNA: TGTGCCAGCAGAGGGGACAGGGGAGGTGGAAACACCATATATTTT
CDR3: CASRGDRGGGNTIYF

D: -
size: once
V: TRBV7-2
J: TRBJ1-1
length: 14
DNA: TGTGCCAGCAGCTTATCTTTGGGGAGGACTGAAGCTTTCTTT
CDR3: CASSLSLGRTEAFF

D: -
size: -
V: TRBV19
J: TRBJ2-1
length: 12
DNA: TGTGCCAGTAGCTCAGGTCGGTGGGAGCAGTTCTTC
CDR3: CASSSGRWEQFF

D: -
size: -
V: TRBV18
J: TRBJ2-7
length: 15
DNA: TGTGCCAGCTCACCAACCCAGGGCTTTCCGACCGAGCAGTACTTC
CDR3: CASSPTQGFPTEQYF

D: -
size: -
V: TRBV11-2
J: TRBJ2-7
length: 15
DNA: TGTGCCAGCAGCACCTCACAGGGGGGGGTATACGAGCAGTACTTC
CDR3: CASSTSQGGVYEQYF

D: TRBD2
size: -
V: TRBV25-1
J: TRBJ2-3
length: 18
DNA: TGTGCCAGCAGTGAAAGGAGGACTAGCGGGGGGGCAGCAGATACGCAGTATTTT
CDR3: CASSERRTSGGAADTQYF

D: -
size: -
V: TRBV5-4
J: TRBJ1-1
length: 15
DNA: TGTGCCAGCAGCTTGCGGGGGTGGGGGAACACTGAAGCTTTCTTT
CDR3: CASSLRGWGNTEAFF

D: -
size: -
V: TRBV6-1
J: TRBJ1-1
length: 13
DNA: TGTGCCAGCAGTGTCTCGGGATACACTGAAGCTTTCTTT
CDR3: CASSVSGYTEAFF

D: TRBD1
size: -
V: TRBV19
J: TRBJ2-7
length: 12
DNA: TGTGCCAGTAGTAGGGACAGTTACGAGCAGTACTTC
CDR3: CASSRDSYEQYF

D: TRBD1
size: -
V: TRBV30
J: TRBJ1-5
length: 12
DNA: TGTGCCTGGAGGACAGGGACCCAGCCCCAGCATTTT
CDR3: CAWRTGTQPQHF

D: -
size: -
V: TRBV28
J: TRBJ2-3
length: 14
DNA: TGTGCCAGCAGTTTATCCTCCCGGTCAGATACGCAGTATTTT
CDR3: CASSLSSRSDTQYF

D: -
size: -
V: TRBV15
J: TRBJ1-1
length: 17
DNA: TGTGCCACCAGCAGAGCCCGGATCCCAAAGCCAGGGTCTGAAGCTTTCTTT
CDR3: CATSRARIPKPGSEAFF

D: TRBD1
size: -
V: TRBV5-8
J: TRBJ2-7
length: 14
DNA: TGTGCCAGCAGCGGGAGGACAGGGATCTACGAGCAGTACTTC
CDR3: CASSGRTGIYEQYF

D: -
size: -
V: TRBV30
J: TRBJ1-2
length: 14
DNA: TGTGCCTGGAGTGTGGTCCCGGTTAACTATGGCTACACCTTC
CDR3: CAWSVVPVNYGYTF

D: TRBD1
size: -
V: TRBV19
J: TRBJ2-3
length: 15
DNA: TGTGCCAGTAGTATCGGGACAGGGGCTGTTGATACGCAGTATTTT
CDR3: CASSIGTGAVDTQYF

D: -
size: -
V: TRBV19
J: TRBJ2-5
length: 15
DNA: TGTGCCAGTAGTATAGTTCGGACAGCTGGAGAGACCCAGTACTTC
CDR3: CASSIVRTAGETQYF

D: TRBD1
size: -
V: TRBV9
J: TRBJ2-7
length: 13
DNA: TGTGCCAGCGCCCCGGGACAGGGCTACGAGCAGTACTTC
CDR3: CASAPGQGYEQYF

D: TRBD2
size: -
V: TRBV6-4
J: TRBJ2-1
length: 16
DNA: TGTGCCAGCAGTATCGAAACTAGCGGGGGGTTGGGTGAGCAGTTCTTC
CDR3: CASSIETSGGLGEQFF

D: -
size: -
V: TRBV12-5
J: TRBJ2-3
length: 12
DNA: TGTGCTAGTACAGGGCCCACAGATACGCAGTATTTT
CDR3: CASTGPTDTQYF

D: -
size: -
V: TRBV5-4
J: TRBJ1-1
length: 14
DNA: TGTGCCAGCAGCAGAGGGGAGGAGGGCACTGAAGCTTTCTTT
CDR3: CASSRGEEGTEAFF

D: -
size: -
V: TRBV6-1
J: TRBJ1-5
length: 14
DNA: TGTGCCAGCAGTGATGTGGGGGGGAATCAGCCCCAGCATTTT
CDR3: CASSDVGGNQPQHF

D: -
size: -
V: TRBV6-1
J: TRBJ1-1
length: 13
DNA: TGTGCCAACCAGGACAGTATGAACACTGAAGCTTTCTTT
CDR3: CANQDSMNTEAFF

D: -
size: few
V: TRBV10-3
J: TRBJ1-1
length: 13
DNA: TGTGCCATCAGTGAGAACCAGGGGTCTGAAGCTTTCTTT
CDR3: CAISENQGSEAFF

D: -
size: -
V: TRBV6-5
J: TRBJ1-2
length: 13
DNA: TGTGCCAGCAAGGCGAGCAGGGCCTATGGCTACACCTTC
CDR3: CASKASRAYGYTF